Sequencing of this T cell receptor (beta chain) was carried out in a study of shared clonotypes between healthy human individuals. Across the study: The study drew on two women and a few men aged 18 to 49 as donors. Whole-study findings and limits: How much donors shared clonotypes was expected to be affected by sequencing depth.

A word on this clone: Its antigen is not known.

Clones were sequenced by immunoSEQ multiplex PCR, and TCRdb holds only the in-frame ones, with some missing. The sample yields hundreds of thousands of clones, 85% to 95% seen once. CD8 cells classed as naive were CD45RO-negative and positively selected for CCR7, excluding terminally differentiated effector memory CD45RA+ cells. Participating donors were healthy, HIV-negative adults free of recent acute infections or vaccinations. CDR1 and CDR2 (germline): SGHDN, FVKESK. This CDR3 is built from 14 residues. V trimming: 4 bases; J trimming: 7 bases; junction bases outside the gene matches: 4. This sequence originates from a woman aged 25 to 39 in good health. Sequenced: naive CD8+ T cells sorted from blood. The gene calls are TRBV14 and TRBJ2-1; 10 bases align to TRBD2. DNA for the CDR3: TGTGCCAGCAGCCTACTAGCGGGGACGAATGAGCAGTTCTTC. As protein: CASSLLAGTNEQFF.